Here is one T cell receptor (beta chain) with its context. Its antigen remains unidentified. CD45RO-negative CD8 cells positively selected for CCR7 made up the naive population, which excluded terminally differentiated effector memory CD45RA+ cells. The sample belongs to a study of shared clonotypes between healthy human individuals. Whole-study context: The donor group consisted of a couple of women and three men, aged 18 to 49. Plates per donor: three CD4 naive, three CD4 memory, two CD8 naive, one CD8 memory.

The germline V gene has CDR1 SGHDN and CDR2 FVKESK. This CDR3 has 15 amino acids. Trimming removed 3 bases at V and 0 bases at J, with 11 bases between. Profiling relied on immunoSEQ multiplex PCR, and the TCRdb table lists in-frame clones only, not all of them. The sample records around 610,000 clones, approximately 96% being singletons. Study-level results: An anticipated effect of sequencing depth on clonotype sharing among donors was recognized. The small donor group covered limited genetic and exposure diversity.

This clonotype originated in a woman in her 30s in good health. Sample: naive CD8+ T cells sorted from blood. The chain carries TRBV14 and TRBJ1-1; possibly TRBD1 for D (6 bases). Written as DNA, the CDR3 is TGTGCCAGCAGCCAGTTTACAGGGTTGAACACTGAAGCTTTCTTT. It codes for CASSQFTGLNTEAFF.